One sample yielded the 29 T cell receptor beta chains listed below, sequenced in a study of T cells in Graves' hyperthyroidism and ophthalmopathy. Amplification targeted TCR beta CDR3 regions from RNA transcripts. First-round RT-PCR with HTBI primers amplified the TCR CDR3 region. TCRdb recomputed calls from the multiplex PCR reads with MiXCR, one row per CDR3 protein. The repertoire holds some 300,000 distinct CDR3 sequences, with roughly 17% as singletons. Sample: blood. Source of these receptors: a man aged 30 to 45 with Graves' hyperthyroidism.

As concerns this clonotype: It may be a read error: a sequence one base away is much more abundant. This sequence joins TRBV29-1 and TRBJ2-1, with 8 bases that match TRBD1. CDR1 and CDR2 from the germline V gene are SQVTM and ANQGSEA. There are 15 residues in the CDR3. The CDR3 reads CSVYQGAILVGEQSF. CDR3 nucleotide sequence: TGCAGCGTTTATCAGGGGGCCATACTAGTTGGTGAGCAGTCCTTC.

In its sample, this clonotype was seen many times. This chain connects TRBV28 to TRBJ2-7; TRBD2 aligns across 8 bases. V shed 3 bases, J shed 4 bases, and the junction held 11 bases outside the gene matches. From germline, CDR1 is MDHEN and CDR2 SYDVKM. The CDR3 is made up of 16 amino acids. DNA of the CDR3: TGTGCCAGCAGTTTCTCCCTCAGCGGGAGACGGTACGAGCAGTACTTC. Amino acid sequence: CASSFSLSGRRYEQYF.

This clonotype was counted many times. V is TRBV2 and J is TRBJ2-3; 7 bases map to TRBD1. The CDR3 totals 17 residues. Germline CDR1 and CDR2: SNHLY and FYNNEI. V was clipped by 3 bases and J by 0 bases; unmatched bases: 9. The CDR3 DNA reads TGTGCCAGCAGTGAGAGGGAAGGGGGCCTAAGCACAGATACGCAGTATTTT. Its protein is CASSEREGGLSTDTQYF.

The chain's CDR3 is CAVSGIGTTTNEKLFF. In DNA, the CDR3 is TGTGCCGTGTCGGGGATAGGGACAACAACTAATGAAAAACTGTTTTTT. This rearrangement joins TRBV7-9 to TRBJ1-4, with a possible D match to TRBD1 (6 bases). The germline V gene has CDR1 SEHNR and CDR2 FQNEAQ (reference sequence). Trimming pared 11 bases from V and 0 bases from J, leaving 19 bases between. This CDR3 is 16 amino acids long.

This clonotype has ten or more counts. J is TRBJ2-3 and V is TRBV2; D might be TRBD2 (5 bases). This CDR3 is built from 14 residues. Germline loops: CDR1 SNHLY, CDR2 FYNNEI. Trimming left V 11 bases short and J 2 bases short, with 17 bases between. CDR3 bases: TGTGCCCACAGACGGGGAAGGCACACAGATACGCAGTATTTT. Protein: CAHRRGRHTDTQYF.

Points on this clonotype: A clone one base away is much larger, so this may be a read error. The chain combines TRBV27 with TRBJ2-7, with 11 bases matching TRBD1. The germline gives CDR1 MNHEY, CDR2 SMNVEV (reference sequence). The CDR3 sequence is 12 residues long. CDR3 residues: CANSGTGGEQYF. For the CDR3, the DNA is TGTGCCAACAGTGGGACAGGGGGCGAGCAGTACTTC.

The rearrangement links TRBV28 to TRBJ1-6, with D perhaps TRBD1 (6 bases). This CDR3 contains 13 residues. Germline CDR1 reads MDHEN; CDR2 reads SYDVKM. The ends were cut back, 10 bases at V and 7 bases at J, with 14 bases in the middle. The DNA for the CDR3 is TGTGCCATCCCGGGACACCCGAATTCACCCCTCCACTTT. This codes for CAIPGHPNSPLHF.

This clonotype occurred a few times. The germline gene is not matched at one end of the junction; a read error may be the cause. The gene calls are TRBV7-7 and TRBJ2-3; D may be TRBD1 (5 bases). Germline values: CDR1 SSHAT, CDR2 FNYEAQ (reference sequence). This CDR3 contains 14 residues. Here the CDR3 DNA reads TGTGCTAGCAGCCCCGGTGGGGCGGCGGATACGCAGTATTTT. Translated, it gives CASSPGGAADTQYF.

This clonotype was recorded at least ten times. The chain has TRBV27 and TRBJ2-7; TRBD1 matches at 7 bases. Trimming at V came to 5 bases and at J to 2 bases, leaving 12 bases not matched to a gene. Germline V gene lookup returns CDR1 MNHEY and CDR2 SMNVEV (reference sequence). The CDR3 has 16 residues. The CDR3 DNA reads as TGTGCCAGCAGTCTGCGAACCCCGGGACAGACCTACGAGCAGTACTTC. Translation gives CASSLRTPGQTYEQYF.

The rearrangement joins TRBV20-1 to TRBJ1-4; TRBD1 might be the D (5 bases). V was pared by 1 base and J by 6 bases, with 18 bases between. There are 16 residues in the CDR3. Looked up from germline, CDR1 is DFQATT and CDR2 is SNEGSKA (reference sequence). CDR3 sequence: CSARAPSYWGDEKLFF. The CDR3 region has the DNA TGCAGTGCTAGAGCCCCCTCCTACTGGGGGGATGAAAAACTGTTTTTT.

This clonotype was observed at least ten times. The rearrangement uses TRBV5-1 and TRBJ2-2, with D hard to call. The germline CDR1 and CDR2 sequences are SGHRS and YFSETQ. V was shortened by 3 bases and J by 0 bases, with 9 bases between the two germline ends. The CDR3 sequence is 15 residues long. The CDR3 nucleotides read TGCGCCAGCAGCTCAGGCTGGGCGAACACCGGGGAGCTGTTTTTT. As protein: CASSSGWANTGELFF.

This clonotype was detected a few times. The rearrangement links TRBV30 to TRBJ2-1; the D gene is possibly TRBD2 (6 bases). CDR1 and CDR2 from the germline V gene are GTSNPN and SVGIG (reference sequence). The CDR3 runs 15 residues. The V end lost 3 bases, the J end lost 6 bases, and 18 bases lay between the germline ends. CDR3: CAWRDYPPLRNEQFF. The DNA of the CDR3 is TGTGCCTGGAGGGACTACCCCCCCTTACGCAATGAGCAGTTCTTC.

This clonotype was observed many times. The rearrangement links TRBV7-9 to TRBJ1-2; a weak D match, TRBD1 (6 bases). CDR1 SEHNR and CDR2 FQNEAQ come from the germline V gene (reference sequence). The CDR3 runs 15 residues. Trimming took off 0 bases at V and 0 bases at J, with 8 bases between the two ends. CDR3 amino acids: CASSLAGQSNYGYTF. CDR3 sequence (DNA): TGTGCCAGCAGCTTAGCTGGACAGTCTAACTATGGCTACACCTTC.

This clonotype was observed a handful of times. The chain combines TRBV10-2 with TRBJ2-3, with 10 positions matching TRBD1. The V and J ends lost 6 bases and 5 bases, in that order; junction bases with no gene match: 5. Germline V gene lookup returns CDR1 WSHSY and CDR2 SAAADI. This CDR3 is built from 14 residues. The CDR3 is CASSNDRGQDTQYF. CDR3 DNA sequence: TGCGCCAGCAGCAACGACAGGGGGCAAGATACGCAGTATTTT.

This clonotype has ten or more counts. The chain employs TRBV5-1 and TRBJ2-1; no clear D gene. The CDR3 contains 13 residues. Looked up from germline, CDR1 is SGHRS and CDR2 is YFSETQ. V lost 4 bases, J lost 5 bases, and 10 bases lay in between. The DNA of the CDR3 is TGCGCCAGCAGCATCCTGCAAGACAATGAGCAGTTCTTC. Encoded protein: CASSILQDNEQFF.

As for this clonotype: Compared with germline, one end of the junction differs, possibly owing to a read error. DNA for the CDR3: TGTGCCAGCAGCTTAGGAAGTCTAGCGGAGACCCTGTACTTC. It is translated as CASSLGSLAETLYF. The chain carries TRBV13 and TRBJ2-5, with 7 bases lining up with TRBD2. CDR1 and CDR2 (germline): PRHDT, FYEKMQ (reference sequence). The CDR3 is made up of 14 amino acids.

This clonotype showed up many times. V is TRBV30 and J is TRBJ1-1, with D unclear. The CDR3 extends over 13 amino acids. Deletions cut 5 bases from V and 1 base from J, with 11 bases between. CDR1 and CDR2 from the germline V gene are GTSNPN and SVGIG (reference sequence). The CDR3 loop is CAWQKFRNTEAFF. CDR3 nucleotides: TGTGCCTGGCAAAAATTCAGGAACACTGAAGCTTTCTTT.

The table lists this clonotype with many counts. This CDR3 reads CASSLPSPYEQYF. The CDR3 nucleotides read TGTGCCAGCAGTTTACCGTCCCCCTACGAGCAGTACTTC. The chain joins TRBV28 to TRBJ2-7; D is unresolved. The CDR3 is made up of 13 amino acids. Germline V gene data show CDR1 as MDHEN and CDR2 as SYDVKM. Trimming took off 2 bases at V and 2 bases at J, with 7 bases between the two ends.

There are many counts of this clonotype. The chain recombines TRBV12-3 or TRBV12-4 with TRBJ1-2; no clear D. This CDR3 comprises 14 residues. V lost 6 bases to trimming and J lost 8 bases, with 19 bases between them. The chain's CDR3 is CASRAGLGGGGYTF. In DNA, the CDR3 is TGTGCCAGCAGAGCCGGTCTCGGAGGAGGAGGCTACACCTTC.

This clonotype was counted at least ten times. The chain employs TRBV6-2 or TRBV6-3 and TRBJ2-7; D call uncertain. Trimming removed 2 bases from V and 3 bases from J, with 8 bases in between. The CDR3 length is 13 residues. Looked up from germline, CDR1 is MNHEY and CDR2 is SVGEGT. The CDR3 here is CASSYVTNYEQYF. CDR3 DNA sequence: TGTGCCAGCAGTTACGTGACAAACTACGAGCAGTACTTC.

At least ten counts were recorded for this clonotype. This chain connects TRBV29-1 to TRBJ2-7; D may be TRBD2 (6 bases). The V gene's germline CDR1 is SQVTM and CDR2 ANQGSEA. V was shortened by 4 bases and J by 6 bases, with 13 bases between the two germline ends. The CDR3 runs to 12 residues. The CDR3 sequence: CSVARGEGEQYF. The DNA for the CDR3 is TGCAGCGTTGCCCGCGGGGAAGGCGAGCAGTACTTC.

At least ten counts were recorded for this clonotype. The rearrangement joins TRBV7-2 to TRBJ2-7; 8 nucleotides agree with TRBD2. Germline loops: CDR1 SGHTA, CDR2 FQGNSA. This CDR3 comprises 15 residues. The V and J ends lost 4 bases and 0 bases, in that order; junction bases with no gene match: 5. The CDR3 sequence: CASSSLAGSSYEQYF. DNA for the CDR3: TGTGCCAGCAGCTCGTTAGCGGGGAGCTCCTACGAGCAGTACTTC. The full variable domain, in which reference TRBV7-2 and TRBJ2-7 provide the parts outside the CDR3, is GAGVSQSPSNKVTEKGKDVELRCDPISGHTALYWYRQSLGQGLEFLIYFQGNSAPDKSGLPSDRFSAERTGGSVSTLTIQRTQQEDSAVYLCASSSLAGSSYEQYFGPGTRLTVT.

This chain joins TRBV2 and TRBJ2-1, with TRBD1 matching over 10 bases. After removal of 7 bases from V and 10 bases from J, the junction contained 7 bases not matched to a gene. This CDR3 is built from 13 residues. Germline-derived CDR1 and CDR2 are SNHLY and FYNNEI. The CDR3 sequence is CASTGQGMGEQFF. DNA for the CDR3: TGTGCCAGCACGGGACAGGGGATGGGGGAGCAGTTCTTC. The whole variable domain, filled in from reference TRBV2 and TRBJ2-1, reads EPEVTQTPSHQVTQMGQEVILRCVPISNHLYFYWYRQILGQKVEFLVSFYNNEISEKSEIFDDQFSVERPDGSNFTLKIRSTKLEDSAMYFCASTGQGMGEQFFGPGTRLTVL.

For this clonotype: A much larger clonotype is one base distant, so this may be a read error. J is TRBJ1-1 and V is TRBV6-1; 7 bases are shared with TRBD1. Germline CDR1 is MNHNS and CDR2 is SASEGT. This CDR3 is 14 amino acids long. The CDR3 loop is CGSSDTGDSTEAFF. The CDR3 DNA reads TGTGGCAGCAGTGATACAGGGGACAGCACTGAAGCTTTCTTT.

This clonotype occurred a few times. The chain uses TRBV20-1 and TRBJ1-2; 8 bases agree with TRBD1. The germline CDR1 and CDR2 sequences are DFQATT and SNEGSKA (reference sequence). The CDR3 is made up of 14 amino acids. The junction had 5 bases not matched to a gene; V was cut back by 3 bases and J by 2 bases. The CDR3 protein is CSASGQGANYGYTF. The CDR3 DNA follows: TGCAGTGCTAGCGGACAGGGCGCAAACTATGGCTACACCTTC.

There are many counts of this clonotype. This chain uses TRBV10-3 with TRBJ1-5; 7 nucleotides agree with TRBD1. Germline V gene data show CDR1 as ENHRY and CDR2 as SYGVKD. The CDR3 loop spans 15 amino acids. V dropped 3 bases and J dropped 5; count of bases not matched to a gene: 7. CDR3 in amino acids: CAISDGTEVDQPQHF. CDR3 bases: TGTGCCATCAGTGATGGGACAGAAGTTGATCAGCCCCAGCATTTT.

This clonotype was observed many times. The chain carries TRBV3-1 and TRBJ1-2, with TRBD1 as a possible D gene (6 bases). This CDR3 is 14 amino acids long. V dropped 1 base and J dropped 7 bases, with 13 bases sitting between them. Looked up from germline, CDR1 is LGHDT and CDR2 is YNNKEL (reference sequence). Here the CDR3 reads CASSQGTGQTGYTF. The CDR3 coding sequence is TGTGCCAGCAGCCAAGGCACAGGACAGACTGGCTACACCTTC.

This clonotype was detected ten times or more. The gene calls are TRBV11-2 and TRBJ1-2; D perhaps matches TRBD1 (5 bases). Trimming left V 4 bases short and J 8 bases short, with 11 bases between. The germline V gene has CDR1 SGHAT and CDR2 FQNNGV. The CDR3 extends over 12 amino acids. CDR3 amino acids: CASSSQGGGYTF. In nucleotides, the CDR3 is TGTGCCAGCAGCTCCCAGGGCGGGGGCTACACCTTC.

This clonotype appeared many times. The CDR3 coding sequence is TGTGCCAGCAGTCGGGACTTGCTGCAGTATTTT. Protein sequence: CASSRDLLQYF. The chain carries TRBV12-3 or TRBV12-4 and TRBJ2-3, with a weak D call TRBD2 (6 bases). Deletions cut 5 bases from V and 11 bases from J, with 11 bases between. The CDR3 length is 11 residues.